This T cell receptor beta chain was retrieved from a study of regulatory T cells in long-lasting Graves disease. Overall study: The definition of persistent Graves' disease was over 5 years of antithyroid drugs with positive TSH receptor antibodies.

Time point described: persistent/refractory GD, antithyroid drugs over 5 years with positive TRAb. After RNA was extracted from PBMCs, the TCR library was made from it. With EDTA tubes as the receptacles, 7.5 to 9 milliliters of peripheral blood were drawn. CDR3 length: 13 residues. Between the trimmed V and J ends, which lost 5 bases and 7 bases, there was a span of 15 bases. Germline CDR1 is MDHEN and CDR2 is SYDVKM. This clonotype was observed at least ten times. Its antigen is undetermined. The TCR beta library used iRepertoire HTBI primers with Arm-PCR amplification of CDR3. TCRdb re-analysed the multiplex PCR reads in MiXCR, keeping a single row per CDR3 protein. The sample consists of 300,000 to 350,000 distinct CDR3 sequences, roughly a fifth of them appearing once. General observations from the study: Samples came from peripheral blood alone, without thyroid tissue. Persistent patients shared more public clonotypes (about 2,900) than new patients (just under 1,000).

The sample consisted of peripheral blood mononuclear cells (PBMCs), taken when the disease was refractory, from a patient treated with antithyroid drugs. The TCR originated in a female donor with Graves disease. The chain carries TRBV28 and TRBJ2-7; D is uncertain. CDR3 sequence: CASSASIFGEQYF. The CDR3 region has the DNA TGTGCCAGCAGTGCCTCGATTTTTGGAGAGCAGTACTTC.